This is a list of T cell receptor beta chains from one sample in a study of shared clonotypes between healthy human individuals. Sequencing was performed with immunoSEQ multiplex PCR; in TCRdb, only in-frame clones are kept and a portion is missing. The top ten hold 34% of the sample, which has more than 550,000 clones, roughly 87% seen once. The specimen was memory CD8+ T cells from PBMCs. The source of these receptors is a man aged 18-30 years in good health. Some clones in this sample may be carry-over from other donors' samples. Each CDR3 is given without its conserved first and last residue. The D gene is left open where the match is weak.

CDR3: ASTLTSADEQF
D: TRBD2
J: TRBJ2-1
V: TRBV6-4

CDR3: ASNLSIMAKNIQY
D: NA
J: TRBJ2-4
V: TRBV6-1

CDR3: ASRTPGLISGYEQY
D: NA
J: TRBJ2-7
V: TRBV28

CDR3: SAQLREQY
D: NA
J: NA
V: TRBV20-1

CDR3: ASSLWSNWD
D: NA
J: TRBJ2-7
V: TRBV28

CDR3: ASSGTGTYEQY
D: TRBD1
J: TRBJ2-7
V: TRBV2

CDR3: ASSPGTSYEQY
D: TRBD2
J: TRBJ2-7
V: TRBV27

CDR3: ARSGSSYNEQF
D: TRBD2
J: TRBJ2-1
V: TRBV2

CDR3: ASSPPTGHTEAF
D: NA
J: TRBJ1-1
V: TRBV13

CDR3: ASSLVEGYTEAF
D: NA
J: TRBJ1-1
V: TRBV28

CDR3: SVLAMRDTQY
D: NA
J: TRBJ2-3
V: TRBV29-1

CDR3: ASRGGTGEDSYGYT
D: TRBD1
J: TRBJ1-2
V: TRBV5-4

CDR3: ASSPRYDRGETDTQY
D: TRBD1
J: TRBJ2-3
V: TRBV18

CDR3: ASSLGQYPGANVLT
D: NA
J: TRBJ2-6
V: TRBV7-6

CDR3: ASSQLRDAPEAF
D: NA
J: TRBJ1-1
V: TRBV14

CDR3: ASARRKTGTTHQPQH
D: NA
J: TRBJ1-5
V: TRBV2

CDR3: ASTVTPNTGELF
D: NA
J: TRBJ2-2
V: TRBV28

CDR3: ASSQNQGSNTGELF
D: NA
J: TRBJ2-2
V: TRBV13

CDR3: ASSQSRRQGSNQPQH
D: NA
J: TRBJ1-5
V: TRBV23-1

CDR3: ASSNSSGQGQETQY
D: NA
J: TRBJ2-5
V: TRBV21-1

CDR3: AWGPHKPVIHEQY
D: NA
J: TRBJ2-7
V: TRBV30

CDR3: ASSFPGQGLRNTIY
D: TRBD1
J: TRBJ1-3
V: TRBV28

CDR3: ASSNRDKSGEQY
D: NA
J: TRBJ2-7
V: TRBV4-1

CDR3: ASGTGQLISYEQY
D: NA
J: TRBJ2-7
V: TRBV7-9

CDR3: ASSSTGGRGKNIQY
D: TRBD1
J: TRBJ2-4
V: TRBV11-2

CDR3: ASSLEGLNEQF
D: NA
J: TRBJ2-1
V: TRBV6-4

CDR3: ASSPPVGIDYGYT
D: NA
J: TRBJ1-2
V: TRBV18

CDR3: ASSQVWGTGVSYEQY
D: TRBD1
J: TRBJ2-7
V: TRBV4-1

CDR3: ASSPGGTGELF
D: NA
J: TRBJ2-2
V: TRBV7-8

CDR3: ASSKSRTRTPHFSGNTIY
D: NA
J: TRBJ1-3
V: TRBV19

CDR3: ASSLAGLQYNEQF
D: NA
J: TRBJ2-1
V: TRBV5-1

CDR3: SVEARDHYNEQF
D: NA
J: TRBJ2-1
V: TRBV29-1

CDR3: ASRPGRDTEAF
D: NA
J: TRBJ1-1
V: TRBV28

CDR3: ASSWVGNYEQY
D: NA
J: TRBJ2-7
V: TRBV27

CDR3: ASSLTGTGELF
D: NA
J: TRBJ2-2
V: TRBV28

CDR3: ASSPPGVEQY
D: NA
J: TRBJ2-7
V: TRBV6-1

CDR3: ASSRPQAGEKDNEQF
D: TRBD2
J: TRBJ2-1
V: TRBV7-8

CDR3: ASRDPRLADEQF
D: TRBD2
J: TRBJ2-1
V: TRBV5-1

CDR3: ASNYARSYEQY
D: NA
J: TRBJ2-7
V: TRBV28

CDR3: ASSFRGGISYEQY
D: NA
J: TRBJ2-7
V: TRBV27

CDR3: ASSLSAGAVDEQY
D: NA
J: TRBJ2-7
V: TRBV27

CDR3: ASSSDLAQY
D: NA
J: TRBJ2-5
V: TRBV28

CDR3: ASSPRTALGYEQY
D: NA
J: TRBJ2-7
V: TRBV27

CDR3: ASGEQGVGYT
D: NA
J: TRBJ1-2
V: TRBV27

CDR3: ASSLAPQGARTEAF
D: TRBD1
J: TRBJ1-1
V: TRBV7-8

CDR3: ASSPRTAYEQY
D: NA
J: TRBJ2-7
V: TRBV7-9

CDR3: ASSPRTGAETQY
D: TRBD1
J: TRBJ2-5
V: TRBV13

CDR3: ASSIDLYGYNEQF
D: NA
J: TRBJ2-1
V: TRBV19